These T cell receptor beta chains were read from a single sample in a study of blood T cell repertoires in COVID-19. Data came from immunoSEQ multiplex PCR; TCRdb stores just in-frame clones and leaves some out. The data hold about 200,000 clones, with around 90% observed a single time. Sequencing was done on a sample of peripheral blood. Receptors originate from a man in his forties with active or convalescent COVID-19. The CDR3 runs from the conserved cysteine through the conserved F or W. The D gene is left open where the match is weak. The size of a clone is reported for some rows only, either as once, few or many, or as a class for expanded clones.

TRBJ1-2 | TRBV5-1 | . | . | TGCGCCAGCAGGCGGACAGCATCCTATGGCTACACCTTC | CASRRTASYGYTF
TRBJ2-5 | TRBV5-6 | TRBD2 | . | TGTGCCAGCAGCTCACCCGGGGCTAGCGGTGAGACCCAGTACTTC | CASSSPGASGETQYF
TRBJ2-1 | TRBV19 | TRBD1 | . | TGTGCCAGTAGTTCCCCGGACAGGTACAATGAGCAGTTCTTC | CASSSPDRYNEQFF
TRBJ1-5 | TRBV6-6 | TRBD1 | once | TGTGCCAGCAGTCGTAAAAAACGGACAGGGGCTCACAATCAGCCCCAGCATTTT | CASSRKKRTGAHNQPQHF
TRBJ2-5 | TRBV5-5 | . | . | TGTGCCAGCACCTTATACGGGCAAGAGACCCAGTACTTC | CASTLYGQETQYF
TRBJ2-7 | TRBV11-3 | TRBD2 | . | TGTGCCAGCAGCCCCGTGGGGGGGAGCTACGAGCAGTACTTC | CASSPVGGSYEQYF
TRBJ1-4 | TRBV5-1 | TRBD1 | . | TGCGCCAGCAGCCCTTCACAGGGGGTGAAGGAAAAACTGTTTTTT | CASSPSQGVKEKLFF
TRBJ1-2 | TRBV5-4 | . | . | TGTGCCAGTAGCTTTTCGGGGGACGCCTATGGCTACACCTTC | CASSFSGDAYGYTF
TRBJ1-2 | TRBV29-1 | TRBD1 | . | TGCAGCGTTGAAGGACAGGGGAGCTATGGCTACACCTTC | CSVEGQGSYGYTF
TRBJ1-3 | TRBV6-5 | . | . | TGTGCCAGCGCCGTGACTAGGAATACTGGAAACACCATATATTTT | CASAVTRNTGNTIYF
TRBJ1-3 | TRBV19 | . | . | TGTGCCAGTACACTGTCTGTAATCTCCTCTGGAAACACCATATATTTT | CASTLSVISSGNTIYF